This note documents a single T cell receptor (beta chain) sequence. Authors' processing steps: Quantification of nucleated cells was approximated via reference gene primer amplification. The repertoire was sequenced with immunoSEQ multiplex PCR; TCRdb's copy has only in-frame clones and lacks some. V, J and clone size were drawn from that table, and D and trimming were deduced from the DNA. The sample contains 200,000 to 250,000 clones, 70% to 90% of which appear only once. Patients from Seattle were sampled longitudinally, starting during active infection. The CDR3 is made up of 13 amino acids. The V end was cut by 9 bases, the J end by 8 bases, with 19 bases between. Germline CDR1 is ENHRY and CDR2 is SYGVKD. These data come from a study of blood T cell repertoires in COVID-19. In the study overall: The samples span acute and convalescent COVID-19 from the United States, Italy and Spain. Sources were T cells, B-cell-depleted T cells, or PBMCs; the material itself was cDNA or gDNA.

The sequenced material came from peripheral blood. The TCR originated in a woman in her fifties or sixties with COVID-19, enrolled during active disease. The chain has TRBV10-3 and TRBJ1-2; tentatively, D is TRBD1 (6 bases). CDR3 loop: CAISAQGTSGYTF. In DNA form, the CDR3 reads TGTGCCATTAGCGCGCAGGGGACGTCGGGCTACACCTTC.